This TCR beta chain appears in the sequencing data of a study of blood T cell repertoires in COVID-19. The wider study: Both acute and convalescent COVID-19 samples were obtained from the United States, Italy and Spain. PBMCs, B-cell-depleted T cells, or T cells were the source of the cDNA or gDNA that made up the material.

The CDR3 is made up of 11 amino acids. The germline gives CDR1 MNHNS, CDR2 SASEGT. Trimming left V 9 bases short and J 4 bases short, with 8 bases between. As handled by the study authors: Reference gene primer amplification in the assay estimated nucleated cell counts. Sequencing used immunoSEQ multiplex PCR; TCRdb keeps in-frame clones, though not all of them. V, J and clone size were drawn from that table, and D and trimming were deduced from the DNA. This table holds fewer than 300,000 clones, around 88% found once. The specimen sequenced was peripheral blood. The TCR was taken from a man aged 25 to 45 with acute or convalescent COVID-19. The chain links TRBV6-1 to TRBJ2-3; D is ambiguous. CDR3 sequence reads: CASTFADTQYF. The CDR3 DNA reads TGTGCCAGTACATTTGCAGATACGCAGTATTTT.